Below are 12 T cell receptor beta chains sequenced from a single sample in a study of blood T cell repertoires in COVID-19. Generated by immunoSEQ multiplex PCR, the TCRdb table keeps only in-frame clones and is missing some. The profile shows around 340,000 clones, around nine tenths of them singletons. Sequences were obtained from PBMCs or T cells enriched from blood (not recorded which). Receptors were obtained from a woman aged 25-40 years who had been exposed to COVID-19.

The CDR3 spells CASKPMDRGKNIQYF. As DNA, the CDR3 is TGTGCCAGCAAACCCATGGACAGGGGCAAAAACATTCAGTACTTC. V gene TRBV6-5 combines with J gene TRBJ2-4; 9 bases match TRBD1. Trimming at V came to 7 bases and at J to 3 bases, leaving 7 bases not matched to a gene. The CDR3 runs to 15 residues. Per the germline V gene, CDR1 is MNHEY and CDR2 is SVGAGI.

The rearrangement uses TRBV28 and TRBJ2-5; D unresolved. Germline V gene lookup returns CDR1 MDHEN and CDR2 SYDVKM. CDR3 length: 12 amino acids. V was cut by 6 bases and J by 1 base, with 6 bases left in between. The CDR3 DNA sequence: TGTGCCAGCAGCTCTGTCCAAGAGACCCAGTACTTC. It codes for CASSSVQETQYF.

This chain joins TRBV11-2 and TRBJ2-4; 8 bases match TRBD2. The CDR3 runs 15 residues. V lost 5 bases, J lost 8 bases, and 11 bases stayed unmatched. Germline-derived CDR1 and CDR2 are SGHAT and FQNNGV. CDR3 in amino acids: CASSPIREGPYIQYF. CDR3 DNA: TGTGCCAGCAGCCCTATCCGGGAGGGCCCGTACATTCAGTACTTC. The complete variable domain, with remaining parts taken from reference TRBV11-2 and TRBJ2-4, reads EAGVAQSPRYKIIEKRQSVAFWCNPISGHATLYWYQQILGQGPKLLIQFQNNGVVDDSQLPKDRFSAERLKGVDSTLKIQPAKLEDSAVYLCASSPIREGPYIQYFGAGTRLSVL.

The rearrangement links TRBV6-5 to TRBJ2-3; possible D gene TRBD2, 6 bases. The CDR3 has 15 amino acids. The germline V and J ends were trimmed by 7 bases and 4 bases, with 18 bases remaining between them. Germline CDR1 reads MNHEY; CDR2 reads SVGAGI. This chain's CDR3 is CASTSDPGAPDTQYF. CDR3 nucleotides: TGTGCCAGCACCTCGGATCCGGGAGCCCCAGATACGCAGTATTTT.

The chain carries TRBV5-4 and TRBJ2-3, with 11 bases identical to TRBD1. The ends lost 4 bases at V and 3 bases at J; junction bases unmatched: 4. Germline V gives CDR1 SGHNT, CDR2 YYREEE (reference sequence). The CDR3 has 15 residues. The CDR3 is CASSPDRGQTDTQYF. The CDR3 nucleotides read TGTGCCAGCAGCCCGGACAGGGGGCAAACAGATACGCAGTATTTT.

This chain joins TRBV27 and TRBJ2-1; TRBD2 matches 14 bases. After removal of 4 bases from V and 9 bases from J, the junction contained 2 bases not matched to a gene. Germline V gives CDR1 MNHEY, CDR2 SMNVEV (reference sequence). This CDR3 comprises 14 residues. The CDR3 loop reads CASSWGLAGVEQFF. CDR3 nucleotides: TGTGCCAGCAGTTGGGGACTAGCGGGAGTTGAGCAGTTCTTC.

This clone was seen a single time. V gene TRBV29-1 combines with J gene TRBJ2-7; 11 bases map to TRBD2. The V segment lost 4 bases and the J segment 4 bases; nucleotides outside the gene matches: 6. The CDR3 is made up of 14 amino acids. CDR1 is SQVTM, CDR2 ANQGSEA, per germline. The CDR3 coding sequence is TGCAGCGTTGTTAGCGGGAGGGCCAGTTACGAGCAGTACTTC. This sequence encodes CSVVSGRASYEQYF.

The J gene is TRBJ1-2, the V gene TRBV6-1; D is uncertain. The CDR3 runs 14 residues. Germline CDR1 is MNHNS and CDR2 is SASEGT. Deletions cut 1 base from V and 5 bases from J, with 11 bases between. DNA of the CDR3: TGTGCCAGCAGTGAAGGAGCGAGGCAGTATGGCTACACCTTC. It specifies CASSEGARQYGYTF.

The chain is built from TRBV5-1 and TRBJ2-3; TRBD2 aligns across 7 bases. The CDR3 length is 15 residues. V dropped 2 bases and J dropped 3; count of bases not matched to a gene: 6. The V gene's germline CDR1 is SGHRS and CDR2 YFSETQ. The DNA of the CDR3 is TGCGCCAGCAGCTTCGTTACGGGAGGAACAGATACGCAGTATTTT. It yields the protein CASSFVTGGTDTQYF.

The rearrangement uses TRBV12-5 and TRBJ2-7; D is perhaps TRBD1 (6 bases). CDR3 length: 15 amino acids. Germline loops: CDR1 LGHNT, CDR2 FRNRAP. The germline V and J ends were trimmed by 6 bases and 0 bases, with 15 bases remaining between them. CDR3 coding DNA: TGTGCTAGTGGACCCGGACAGTTGAGCTCCTACGAGCAGTACTTC. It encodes CASGPGQLSSYEQYF.

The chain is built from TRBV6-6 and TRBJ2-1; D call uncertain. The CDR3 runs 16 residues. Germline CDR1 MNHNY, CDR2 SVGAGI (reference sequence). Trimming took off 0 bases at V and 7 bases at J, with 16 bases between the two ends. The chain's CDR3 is CASSYSLGTPGNEQFF. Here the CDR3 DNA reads TGTGCCAGCAGTTACTCTTTGGGCACCCCTGGGAATGAGCAGTTCTTC.

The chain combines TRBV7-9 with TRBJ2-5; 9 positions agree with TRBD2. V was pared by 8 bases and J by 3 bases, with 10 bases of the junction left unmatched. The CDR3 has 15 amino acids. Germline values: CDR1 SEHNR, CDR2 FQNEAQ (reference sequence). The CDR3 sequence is CASWLAGRREETQYF. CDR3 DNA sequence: TGTGCCAGCTGGCTAGCGGGAAGGAGGGAAGAGACCCAGTACTTC.